Here is one T cell receptor beta chain with its context. The specificity of this receptor is unknown. No clone much larger than this one lies a single base away; base qualities are absent. The data were obtained in a study of lymphopenia after photon versus proton radiotherapy (dated by TCRdb to the late 2010s). Broadly, across the study: The immunological effects of photon versus proton radiation therapy were compared in patients with gastrointestinal tumors who developed high-grade lymphopenia. The goal of the study was to characterize the differences between the two radiation modalities in how they affect the immune system. The cohort comprised approximately 21 patients with gastrointestinal tumors who received either photon or proton therapy and then developed lymphopenia.

Library preparation was by the immunoSEQ multiplex PCR assay. T cell repertoires were profiled by deep sequencing of rearranged TCR beta loci, alongside multiparametric flow cytometry. TCRdb carries this immuneACCESS record with in-frame sequences only. Its versions omit some clonotypes, under half of them owing to an unresolved V gene in the studies checked, with the rest unexplained. This sample comprises some 41,000 clones, roughly 84% of them detected only once. Clones ranked in the top ten supply under 3.5% of the sample. For this chain, trimming is 8 bases at the V end and 4 bases at the J end, and the number of junction bases without a gene match is 9. The CDR3 goes from the cysteine to the phenylalanine over 15 residues. Just CDR3 DNA is preserved here, 45 bases in frame from base 1. CDR1 and CDR2 are drawn from the germline V gene: SNHLY, FYNNEI. Results and caveats for the whole study, not just this receptor: After the lymphocyte count nadir, oligoclonal expansion, especially of CD8+ Temra cells, was observed in photon-treated repertoires, and the drop in diversity was driven by this expansion. The survival association was assessed only in patients who died, and the authors presented better survival with proton therapy as a possibility rather than a demonstrated result. Relative stability during treatment was observed in proton-treated patients, whereas loss of naive T cells and TCR diversity and gain of effector/memory populations were observed in photon-treated patients. Across the cohort, among patients who died, a greater drop in TCR diversity after the nadir was inversely correlated with overall survival time.

Sequences were derived from peripheral blood, sampled from a patient treated with photon-based radiotherapy. Here the chain combines TRBV2 and TRBJ2-2; 8 nucleotides in the junction match TRBD2. The sequence was obtained from a man in his forties or fifties with gastric cancer. This receptor carries the CDR3 CASQREPPGTGELFF. The nucleotide sequence is given as TGTGCCAGCCAGCGGGAGCCCCCGGGCACCGGGGAGCTGTTTTTT.